The 15 T cell receptor beta chains below come from one sample, sequenced in a study of human T cells and chemical hapten exposure. Unfractionated whole blood yielded the extracted total RNA. TCRdb reprocessed the 5' RACE reads via MiXCR and lists one record per CDR3 protein. In the table there are fewer than 150,000 distinct CDR3 sequences, approximately 20% of which are singletons. Receptor source: a human donor in good health.

This CDR3 reads CASRETSGPYEQYF. The DNA for the CDR3 is TGTGCCAGCAGGGAGACTAGCGGGCCTTACGAGCAGTACTTC. The gene calls are TRBV28 and TRBJ2-7, with 10 nucleotides matching TRBD2. Germline V CDR1 and CDR2: MDHEN, SYDVKM. The CDR3 spans 14 residues. V was clipped by 6 bases and J by 4 bases; unmatched bases: 6.

CDR3 loop: CATSDSAGTTDNEQFF. CDR3 nucleotide sequence: TGTGCCACCAGTGATTCCGCGGGAACCACTGACAATGAGCAGTTCTTC. V usage is TRBV24-1 and J usage is TRBJ2-1, with D possibly TRBD2 on 6 matching bases. The CDR3 totals 16 residues. Germline lookup yields CDR1 KGHDR and CDR2 SFDVKD. V lost 2 bases to trimming and J lost 5 bases, with 15 bases between them.

This chain uses TRBV30 with TRBJ2-7; D remains unclear. Trimming took off 1 base at V and 2 bases at J, with 6 bases between the two ends. The CDR3 totals 12 residues. Germline-derived CDR1 and CDR2 are GTSNPN and SVGIG (reference sequence). The CDR3 reads CAWSARPYEQYF. In DNA form, the CDR3 reads TGTGCCTGGAGTGCTCGCCCCTACGAGCAGTACTTC.

As DNA, the CDR3 is TGTGCCAGCAGCACGGGAGATACGCAGTATTTT. It translates to CASSTGDTQYF. This chain links TRBV3-1 with TRBJ2-3, with no clear D. The CDR3 runs to 11 residues. Trimming shortened V by 5 bases and J by 5 bases, and 5 bases separated the two germline ends. Germline CDR1 LGHDT, CDR2 YNNKEL (reference sequence).

The chain recombines TRBV10-3 with TRBJ2-5, with D possibly TRBD2 on 7 matching bases. The germline V and J ends were trimmed by 10 bases and 5 bases, with 20 bases remaining between them. The CDR3 totals 14 residues. The germline CDR1 and CDR2 sequences are ENHRY and SYGVKD. In DNA, the CDR3 is TGTGCCACCAGGGGCCGGGACTATGAGGAGACCCAGTACTTC. This codes for CATRGRDYEETQYF.

The J gene is TRBJ2-7, the V gene TRBV6-5; either TRBD1 or TRBD2 may fit D (5 bases each). V lost 5 bases and J lost 2, with 13 bases in between. This CDR3 has 14 residues. Germline CDR1 and CDR2: MNHEY and SVGAGI. DNA for the CDR3: TGTGCCAGCAGTGCCCGGGACCCCACCTACGAGCAGTACTTC. Its protein product is CASSARDPTYEQYF.

The CDR3 bases are TGTGCCAGCAGCTCACTCCGGGCCTCCTATAATTCACCCCTCCACTTT. Translation gives CASSSLRASYNSPLHF. This chain joins TRBV11-2 and TRBJ1-6; no definite D call. The V and J ends lost 4 bases and 0 bases respectively, with 10 bases between them. The CDR3 contains 16 residues. Per the germline V gene, CDR1 is SGHAT and CDR2 is FQNNGV.

This clonotype was counted a few times. The CDR3 reads CASSLKGGDTQYF. The CDR3 nucleotides read TGTGCCAGCAGCCTGAAAGGGGGAGATACGCAGTATTTT. The chain combines TRBV4-2 with TRBJ2-3; D is perhaps TRBD1 (6 bases). V was trimmed by 4 bases and J by 5 bases, leaving 10 bases between them. Looked up from germline, CDR1 is LGHNA and CDR2 is YNFKEQ. This CDR3 has 13 amino acids.

This clonotype has more than one count but fewer than ten. The rearrangement joins TRBV6-1 to TRBJ1-4; D is unclear. V was shortened by 3 bases and J by 0 bases, with 17 bases between the two germline ends. The CDR3 is 18 amino acids. The germline gives CDR1 MNHNS, CDR2 SASEGT. CDR3 DNA: TGTGCCAGCAGTGATCGGTACCCGCGTCCTGCAACTAATGAAAAACTGTTTTTT. It encodes CASSDRYPRPATNEKLFF.

There are a few counts of this clonotype. The chain links TRBV30 to TRBJ1-5; TRBD1 matches at 8 bases. Germline CDR1 reads GTSNPN; CDR2 reads SVGIG (reference sequence). J was trimmed by 4 bases and V by 1 base; bases with no gene match: 0. This CDR3 is built from 13 residues. The CDR3 here is CAWSGQGNQPQHF. CDR3 coding DNA: TGTGCCTGGAGTGGACAGGGGAATCAGCCCCAGCATTTT.

The genes are TRBV30 and TRBJ2-7; D ambiguous. The V end lost 3 bases, the J end lost 2 bases, and 5 bases lay between the germline ends. The CDR3 runs to 11 residues. Germline V gene lookup returns CDR1 GTSNPN and CDR2 SVGIG (reference sequence). The CDR3 is CAWRRTYEQYF. DNA for the CDR3: TGTGCCTGGAGGAGAACCTACGAGCAGTACTTC.

This clonotype was counted a few times. DNA for the CDR3: TGCGCCAGCAGCCGGGGGATTCTGGCGGGAGGGCCGCTTGAGCAGTTCTTC. It translates to CASSRGILAGGPLEQFF. This chain joins TRBV4-1 and TRBJ2-1; 9 positions match TRBD2. The germline V gene has CDR1 MGHRA and CDR2 YSYEKL. J lost 9 bases, V lost 4 bases, and 16 bases had no gene match. The CDR3 runs 17 residues.

The gene calls are TRBV3-1 and TRBJ2-3; D not certain. The V end lost 0 bases, the J end lost 2 bases, and 9 bases lay between the germline ends. Germline loops: CDR1 LGHDT, CDR2 YNNKEL (reference sequence). This CDR3 has 15 residues. The CDR3 coding sequence is TGTGCCAGCAGCCAAGACAGGAGAAACACAGATACGCAGTATTTT. Translation: CASSQDRRNTDTQYF.

The V call is TRBV24-1, the J call TRBJ1-1; no reliable D call. The CDR3 consists of 13 residues. V was clipped by 3 bases and J by 7 bases, with 11 bases between them. Per the germline V gene, CDR1 is KGHDR and CDR2 is SFDVKD. The CDR3 coding sequence is TGTGCCACCAGTGATCCCGGACGGCGTGAAGCTTTCTTT. Protein product: CATSDPGRREAFF.

The chain combines TRBV7-3 with TRBJ1-2, with D possibly being TRBD1 (5 bases). V was shortened by 5 bases and J by 2 bases, with 9 bases between the two germline ends. The CDR3 has 13 amino acids. Germline values: CDR1 SGHTA, CDR2 FQGTGA. CDR3 region: CASSPDRNYGYTF. The CDR3 DNA sequence: TGTGCCAGCAGCCCAGACAGAAACTATGGCTACACCTTC.